The 13 T cell receptor beta chains presented below share a single source sample, sequenced in a study of blood T cell repertoires in COVID-19. Clones were read by immunoSEQ multiplex PCR, and TCRdb kept only the in-frame ones, dropping some. The data contain 250,000 to 350,000 clones, approximately 85% of them singletons. Input material: PBMCs or T cells enriched from blood (not recorded which). All receptors come from a woman aged 25 to 39 who had recovered from COVID-19.

The genes are TRBV18 and TRBJ1-2; 11 bases align to TRBD1. CDR3 size: 14 residues. The germline V gene encodes CDR1 KGHSH and CDR2 LQKENI. The V segment lost 5 bases and the J segment 3 bases; nucleotides outside the gene matches: 2. This CDR3 is CASSSGQGDYGYTF. CDR3 sequence (DNA): TGTGCCAGCTCATCGGGACAGGGGGACTATGGCTACACCTTC. Complete variable domain (other parts from reference TRBV18 and TRBJ1-2): NAGVMQNPRHLVRRRGQEARLRCSPMKGHSHVYWYRQLPEEGLKFMVYLQKENIIDESGMPKERFSAEFPKEGPSILRIQQVVRGDSAAYFCASSSGQGDYGYTFGSGTRLTVV.

The chain uses TRBV7-9 and TRBJ2-5, with D possibly being TRBD1 (6 bases). V lost 0 bases and J 5 bases, leaving 16 bases between the germline ends. CDR1 is SEHNR and CDR2 is FQNEAQ in the germline V gene (reference sequence). CDR3 length equals 16 residues. In DNA form, the CDR3 reads TGTGCCAGCAGCTTAGCCCCTAACCCCCAGGGGGAGACCCAGTACTTC. Protein product: CASSLAPNPQGETQYF.

The gene calls are TRBV28 and TRBJ2-5, with D tentatively TRBD2 (5 bases). Germline V gives CDR1 MDHEN, CDR2 SYDVKM. This CDR3 is built from 12 residues. The ends were cut back, 7 bases at V and 3 bases at J, with 9 bases in the middle. The CDR3 protein is CASIDGEETQYF. The DNA of the CDR3 is TGTGCCAGCATCGACGGGGAAGAGACCCAGTACTTC.

This chain joins TRBV6-2 or TRBV6-3 and TRBJ2-2; TRBD2 matches 14 bases. Trimming took 6 bases from V and 5 from J; bases not matched to a gene: 5. CDR1 MNHEY and CDR2 SVGEGT come from the germline V gene. The CDR3 runs to 16 residues. The CDR3 protein is CASSHGTSGGTGELFF. In nucleotides, the CDR3 is TGTGCCAGCAGCCACGGGACTAGCGGGGGAACCGGGGAGCTGTTTTTT.

This clone was seen ten or more times. CDR3 bases: TGTGCCAGTAGTATAGTAGAGGGGGACGAGCAGTACTTC. Encoded protein: CASSIVEGDEQYF. This sequence joins TRBV19 and TRBJ2-7; D perhaps matches TRBD1 (6 bases). Germline values: CDR1 LNHDA, CDR2 SQIVND (reference sequence). V was cut by 1 base and J by 5 bases, with 9 bases left in between. This CDR3 is 13 amino acids long.

The V call is TRBV4-2, the J call TRBJ2-3, with TRBD2 matching over 7 bases. Unmatched junction bases numbered 13, after V lost 1 base and J lost 6 bases. CDR1 LGHNA and CDR2 YNFKEQ come from the germline V gene. This CDR3 has 17 residues. CDR3 region: CASSQAEAGVGGDTQYF. The CDR3 DNA follows: TGTGCCAGCAGCCAAGCAGAGGCGGGAGTAGGTGGGGATACGCAGTATTTT.

Note on this clone: The limits of the CDR3 on the DNA are not certain, so only TCRdb's listed CDR3 is given. The chain has TRBV28 and TRBJ1-5. 13 amino acids form the CDR3, both terminal residues included. From germline, CDR1 is MDHEN and CDR2 SYDVKM. The CDR3 protein is CASSLGTGKPQHF.

This rearrangement joins TRBV6-5 to TRBJ1-2; perhaps TRBD1 as D (5 bases). CDR1 is MNHEY, CDR2 SVGAGI, per germline. CDR3 length equals 15 residues. With 0 bases removed from V and 8 bases from J, the gap between germline ends came to 16 bases. The CDR3 region is CASSYSNPGFYGYTF. CDR3 coding DNA: TGTGCCAGCAGTTACTCGAATCCAGGGTTCTACGGCTACACCTTC.

The table lists this clone with a count of one. The chain uses TRBV19 and TRBJ1-5; TRBD1 might be the D (6 bases). The CDR3 covers 14 residues. Germline V gene lookup returns CDR1 LNHDA and CDR2 SQIVND (reference sequence). V was clipped by 3 bases and J by 3 bases, with 9 bases between them. The CDR3 coding sequence is TGTGCCAGTAGTATCGGGACATCCAATCAGCCCCAGCATTTT. Protein: CASSIGTSNQPQHF. Looking up the rest from reference TRBV19 and TRBJ1-5 gives the full variable domain: DGGITQSPKYLFRKEGQNVTLSCEQNLNHDAMYWYRQDPGQGLRLIYYSQIVNDFQKGDIAEGYSVSREKKESFPLTVTSAQKNPTAFYLCASSIGTSNQPQHFGDGTRLSIL.

This clone appeared once. V is TRBV10-3 and J is TRBJ2-1, with D possibly TRBD1 on 6 matching bases. The CDR3 runs 15 residues. Germline V gene data show CDR1 as ENHRY and CDR2 as SYGVKD. Trimming stripped 4 bases from V and 0 bases from J, with 10 bases between. CDR3 sequence: CAISGGHSSYNEQFF. For the CDR3, the DNA is TGTGCCATCAGTGGGGGACACAGCTCCTACAATGAGCAGTTCTTC.

The V gene is TRBV10-2, the J gene TRBJ2-1; D not certain. CDR1 and CDR2 from the germline V gene are WSHSY and SAAADI. The V and J ends lost 10 bases and 6 bases respectively, with 16 bases between them. There are 13 residues in the CDR3. CDR3 nucleotide sequence: TGCGCCACTCGACCTGATGTAGCCAATGAGCAGTTCTTC. This gives the protein CATRPDVANEQFF.

V is TRBV28 and J is TRBJ2-7; no clear D gene. This CDR3 has 12 residues. The V end lost 5 bases, the J end lost 3 bases, and 8 bases lay between the germline ends. In germline, CDR1 is MDHEN, CDR2 SYDVKM. This chain's CDR3 is CASSRQVYEQYF. In DNA, the CDR3 is TGTGCCAGCAGTCGTCAGGTCTACGAGCAGTACTTC.

This rearrangement joins TRBV28 to TRBJ1-2; 9 positions match TRBD1. Germline CDR1 reads MDHEN; CDR2 reads SYDVKM. V trimming: 10 bases; J trimming: 5 bases; junction bases outside the gene matches: 14. CDR3 length equals 15 residues. The CDR3 coding sequence is TGTGCCATCCCGGGACAGGGTCCGGGGGTATATGGCTACACCTTC. It is translated as CAIPGQGPGVYGYTF.